What follows is one TCR beta chain and its context. Its antigen is currently not known. Per-base qualities were not stored, and no clone one base away is much larger. This record belongs to a study of blood T cell repertoires in COVID-19 (dated by TCRdb to about 2020). For the study in its entirety: Collaborator samples came from the United States, Italy and Spain and covered acute and convalescent phases of COVID-19. Samples were obtained from the ongoing ImmuneRACE study (first 160 participants) and from over a thousand subjects provided by 6 global collaborators. The repertoires were released in a freely available public database intended as a resource for research on the immune response to SARS-CoV-2. The prospective study material was composed of cDNA or gDNA derived from T cells, B-cell-depleted T cells, or PBMCs. Subjects who had been exposed to COVID-19, were actively infected with it, or had recovered from it provided the deeply sampled blood TCRbeta repertoires that made up the dataset. Where available, HLA class I and class II types were taken from metadata supplied by the sample provider and were not determined by assay-based typing. A de-identified subject ID, COVID-19 status, age in years and sex were almost always included in the sample metadata.

TCRbeta CDR3 regions were amplified from genomic DNA using the immunoSEQ Assay, a bias-controlled multiplex PCR. Processing in the source paper ran as follows. Nucleated cell counts per sample were estimated from amplification of reference gene primers within the assay. Sequence reads were collapsed and filtered to measure the absolute abundance of every unique TCRbeta CDR3 rearrangement. Productive Simpson clonality was computed per sample as the square root of Simpson's diversity index over productive rearrangements. TCRdb obtained this table from immuneACCESS and retained in-frame rearrangements with V and J assigned. These tables miss some clones; where compared with another copy, unresolved V genes account for less than half of the shortfall, and the remainder is unexplained. That table is the source of V, J and clone size, and D and trimming were worked out from the DNA. The sample profile shows approximately 350,000 clones; around 83% of them were found once. The ten largest make up around 3% of the sample.

The collaborating institutions used their own protocols to collect whole blood in K2EDTA tubes. For TCRbeta analysis, collaborators shipped samples as frozen whole blood, isolated PBMCs, or DNA extracted from either of those sample types. Beyond this particular receptor, the publication reports: Clinical and demographic metadata were provided uncurated, with the amount varying by source and participant.

Clipping removes 4 bases from V and 4 bases from J, with 11 as the unmatched junction base count. The CDR3, cysteine through phenylalanine, is 16 amino acids long. Only the CDR3 part of the read is kept: 48 bases, read in frame from the first base. CDR1 and CDR2 are read off the germline V gene as MGHRA and YSYEKL. Sequenced input: peripheral blood. This TCR was recovered from a young man with active or convalescent COVID-19. The V and J genes are TRBV4-1 and TRBJ1-1; 8 of the junction bases match TRBD1. DNA sequence: TGCGCCAGCAGCCGAAAACCCGGACAGGGAGGCACTGAAGCTTTCTTT. This sequence encodes CASSRKPGQGGTEAFF.